A single sample is the source of the 17 T cell receptor beta chains below, sequenced in a study of blood T cells in healthy people across ages. Next came a second PCR, run for roughly 6 to 11 cycles, which used a sample-barcoded 5' primer along with a J-beta primer mix. In TCRdb, the 5' RACE reads were re-called with MiXCR into one record per CDR3 protein. The data show roughly 1.4 million distinct CDR3 sequences, roughly 64% seen once. What was sequenced was blood. The receptors shown here come from a man aged 18 to 30 in good health.

The chain employs TRBV11-2 and TRBJ2-7; D is undetermined. The DNA end is more similar to TRBJ2-5, so the J call may be wrong. The CDR3 has 16 residues. The germline V gene encodes CDR1 SGHAT and CDR2 FQNNGV. The CDR3 loop is CASSLDLGPSRETQYF. The DNA for the CDR3 is TGTGCCAGCAGCTTAGATCTTGGGCCGTCCCGGGAGACCCAGTACTTC.

The J gene is TRBJ1-4, the V gene TRBV28; the D gene is possibly TRBD1 (6 bases). Trimming took off 3 bases at V and 10 bases at J, with 15 bases between the two ends. CDR1 MDHEN and CDR2 SYDVKM come from the germline V gene. CDR3 length: 14 residues. Here the CDR3 DNA reads TGTGCCAGCAGTTTCGGACAGTCGAGAGGAAAACTGTTTTTT. It codes for CASSFGQSRGKLFF.

CDR3 protein: CASSLDVTTRPNYGYTF. The CDR3 nucleotides are TGCGCCAGCAGCTTGGATGTCACTACTCGGCCTAACTATGGCTACACCTTC. The chain couples TRBV5-1 to TRBJ1-2; D gene ambiguous. V was trimmed by 0 bases and J by 0 bases, leaving 15 bases between them. Germline assignment: CDR1 SGHRS and CDR2 YFSETQ. The CDR3 runs to 17 residues.

This clonotype appeared a few times. This chain connects TRBV29-1 to TRBJ2-1; D perhaps matches TRBD2 (6 bases). V was cut by 6 bases and J by 5 bases, with 14 bases left in between. Germline CDR1 SQVTM, CDR2 ANQGSEA. This CDR3 is 13 amino acids long. CDR3: CSVRSGSHNEQFF. In DNA, the CDR3 is TGCAGCGTCCGTAGCGGCAGTCACAATGAGCAGTTCTTC.

The chain employs TRBV6-6 and TRBJ1-6; the D gene is possibly TRBD1 (6 bases). Deletions cut 3 bases from V and 11 bases from J, with 14 bases between. This CDR3 has 14 amino acids. Germline V gene sequence: CDR1 MNHNY, CDR2 SVGAGI (reference sequence). The CDR3 nucleotides read TGTGCCAGCAGTTATAGAGGGGGTGATGCACCCCTCCACTTT. Its protein is CASSYRGGDAPLHF.

This clonotype has only a few counts. The chain employs TRBV6-4 and TRBJ1-2; D remains ambiguous. Germline values: CDR1 MRHNA, CDR2 SNTAGT. The CDR3 extends over 14 amino acids. The ends were cut back, 3 bases at V and 0 bases at J, with 8 bases in the middle. The CDR3 DNA sequence: TGTGCCAGCAGTGAAGGCAGAACTAACTATGGCTACACCTTC. Amino acids: CASSEGRTNYGYTF.

The chain employs TRBV13 and TRBJ1-1; 9 nucleotides align to TRBD1. The trim removed 5 bases at V and 3 bases at J, leaving 7 bases unmatched. Germline CDR1 is PRHDT and CDR2 is FYEKMQ (reference sequence). CDR3 length equals 15 residues. The CDR3 DNA reads as TGTGCCAGCAGCGGGAGGGGACAGGGCCACACTGAAGCTTTCTTT. Its protein is CASSGRGQGHTEAFF.

J is TRBJ1-1 and V is TRBV29-1, with D perhaps matching TRBD1 (5 bases). V lost 6 bases, J lost 1 base, and 15 bases lay in between. Germline CDR1 and CDR2: SQVTM and ANQGSEA. CDR3 size: 14 residues. CDR3: CSVTLTASNTEAFF. The DNA of the CDR3 is TGCAGCGTGACCTTGACAGCTTCGAACACTGAAGCTTTCTTT.

The V call is TRBV29-1, the J call TRBJ2-7; 10 positions match TRBD1. CDR1 and CDR2 (germline): SQVTM, ANQGSEA. J was trimmed by 4 bases and V by 7 bases; bases with no gene match: 4. This CDR3 has 12 amino acids. CDR3 DNA sequence: TGCAGCGCTGGACAGGGGGATTACGAGCAGTACTTC. This gives the protein CSAGQGDYEQYF.

This clonotype came up a few times. This rearrangement joins TRBV27 to TRBJ2-7; D not certain. Trimming cost V 8 bases and J 2 bases, with 4 bases left between them. The CDR3 has 10 residues. The germline gives CDR1 MNHEY, CDR2 SMNVEV (reference sequence). The chain's CDR3 is CASAPYEQYF. For the CDR3, the DNA is TGTGCCAGCGCTCCCTACGAGCAGTACTTC.

This chain connects TRBV5-1 to TRBJ2-1; TRBD1 matches 9 bases. Germline V gene lookup returns CDR1 SGHRS and CDR2 YFSETQ. V was pared by 5 bases and J by 7 bases, with 7 bases of the junction left unmatched. This CDR3 is 14 amino acids long. CDR3 protein: CASSTGGGENEQFF. The CDR3 nucleotides read TGCGCCAGCAGTACAGGGGGCGGTGAGAATGAGCAGTTCTTC.

Note on this clonotype: With a much larger clone just one base away, this may be a read error. The chain links TRBV11-2 to TRBJ2-3; no firm D call. This CDR3 contains 12 residues. The germline CDR1 and CDR2 sequences are SGHAT and FQNNGV. CDR3 loop: CVSSLVPDTQYF. CDR3 bases: TGTGTCAGCAGCTTAGTCCCAGATACGCAGTATTTT.

The chain carries TRBV4-2 and TRBJ2-5; D is undetermined. Germline V gives CDR1 LGHNA, CDR2 YNFKEQ. The CDR3 sequence is 16 residues long. The V gene lost 2 bases and the J gene lost 1 base, with 14 bases spanning the gap. The CDR3 sequence is CASSQSSGSSQETQYF. Written as DNA, the CDR3 is TGTGCCAGCAGCCAATCCTCTGGTTCATCCCAAGAGACCCAGTACTTC.

The rearrangement links TRBV7-8 to TRBJ2-7; 7 bases map to TRBD1. Trimming at V came to 5 bases and at J to 1 base, leaving 8 bases not matched to a gene. This CDR3 comprises 15 residues. Germline V gene data show CDR1 as SGHVS and CDR2 as FQNEAQ. Written as DNA, the CDR3 is TGTGCCAGCAGCCCCGTGACAGGGTCTTCCTACGAGCAGTACTTC. This codes for CASSPVTGSSYEQYF.

This clonotype was seen only a few times. The rearrangement joins TRBV20-1 to TRBJ2-5; weak D call: TRBD1 (5 bases). Trimming took 3 bases from V and 11 from J, leaving 22 bases between them. Germline CDR1 and CDR2: DFQATT and SNEGSKA (reference sequence). This CDR3 contains 14 residues. CDR3 protein: CSASGRALYNEQYF. In DNA form, the CDR3 reads TGCAGTGCTAGCGGCAGGGCACTGTACAATGAGCAGTACTTC.

The V and J genes are TRBV4-3 and TRBJ1-6; unclear D gene. The CDR3 sequence is 17 residues long. Germline values: CDR1 LGHNA, CDR2 YSLEER. Deletions cut 0 bases from V and 4 bases from J, with 13 bases between. Written as DNA, the CDR3 is TGCGCCAGCAGCCAAGACGCTGGAGTTGGGTATAATTCACCCCTCCACTTT. Its translation is CASSQDAGVGYNSPLHF.

V gene TRBV29-1 combines with J gene TRBJ1-1, with D possibly being TRBD1 (6 bases). Germline CDR1 and CDR2: SQVTM and ANQGSEA. This CDR3 comprises 12 residues. V dropped 4 bases and J dropped 8 bases, with 14 bases sitting between them. DNA of the CDR3: TGCAGCGTTGTGGACAGCCGTGCCGAAGCTTTCTTT. Translated, it gives CSVVDSRAEAFF.